The next 14 T cell receptor beta chains were all read from a single sample in a study of shared clonotypes between healthy human individuals. The naive CD8 fraction comprised CD45RO-negative cells positively selected for CCR7 and excluded terminally differentiated effector memory CD45RA+ cells. Sequenced by immunoSEQ multiplex PCR; TCRdb stores in-frame clones only, minus some. This sample has about 580,000 clones; 95% to 98% occur once, and the top ten carry 0.3%. The material sequenced was naive CD8+ T cells sorted from blood. The source is a man aged 25 to 45 in good health.

This clone was observed once. V and J are TRBV27 and TRBJ2-1; no clear D. The V end was cut by 7 bases, the J end by 0 bases, with 16 bases between. This CDR3 is built from 16 residues. The germline gives CDR1 MNHEY, CDR2 SMNVEV (reference sequence). CDR3 sequence reads: CASNKREPSSYNEQFF. Here the CDR3 DNA reads TGTGCCAGCAATAAAAGAGAGCCCAGCTCCTACAATGAGCAGTTCTTC.

The chain is built from TRBV6-1 and TRBJ2-2; no clear D gene. CDR3 length equals 12 residues. Trimming stripped 3 bases from V and 11 bases from J, with 10 bases between. Per germline, CDR1 MNHNS and CDR2 SASEGT. The CDR3 DNA is TGTGCCAGCAGTGAGTCGCCTTTAGAGCTGTTTTTT. It translates to CASSESPLELFF.

The rearrangement joins TRBV5-6 to TRBJ2-2, with D hard to call. CDR3 length: 16 amino acids. Germline values: CDR1 SGHDT, CDR2 YYEEEE. Trimming shortened V by 0 bases and J by 5 bases, and 14 bases separated the two germline ends. This CDR3 reads CASSLGSAGWTGELFF. Here the CDR3 DNA reads TGTGCCAGCAGCTTGGGTTCAGCCGGTTGGACCGGGGAGCTGTTTTTT.

The rearrangement uses TRBV11-2 and TRBJ1-2; no definite D call. Germline V gene lookup returns CDR1 SGHAT and CDR2 FQNNGV. Trimming pared 7 bases from V and 3 bases from J, leaving 15 bases between. This CDR3 contains 14 residues. CDR3 in amino acids: CASTPTGWDYGYTF. As DNA, the CDR3 is TGTGCCAGCACCCCGACCGGGTGGGACTATGGCTACACCTTC.

The chain uses TRBV7-8 and TRBJ2-7; D might be TRBD1 (7 bases). The germline V gene has CDR1 SGHVS and CDR2 FQNEAQ. With 1 base removed from V and 4 bases from J, the gap between germline ends came to 17 bases. The CDR3 is 16 residues long. The CDR3 protein is CASSLGNRGGGYEQYF. The CDR3 DNA is TGTGCCAGCAGCTTAGGGAACAGGGGCGGAGGGTACGAGCAGTACTTC.

V and J are TRBV9 and TRBJ2-1, with 7 bases lining up with TRBD2. V was pared by 3 bases and J by 5 bases, with 11 bases of the junction left unmatched. CDR1 is SGDLS, CDR2 YYNGEE, per germline. The CDR3 is 16 residues long. The CDR3 loop is CASSGTSRGDHNEQFF. CDR3 coding DNA: TGTGCCAGCAGCGGAACAAGCCGGGGGGATCACAATGAGCAGTTCTTC. The whole variable domain, remainder taken from reference TRBV9 and TRBJ2-1, is DSGVTQTPKHLITATGQRVTLRCSPRSGDLSVYWYQQSLDQGLQFLIQYYNGEERAKGNILERFSAQQFPDLHSELNLSSLELGDSALYFCASSGTSRGDHNEQFFGPGTRLTVL.

V and J are TRBV7-9 and TRBJ2-7; D is perhaps TRBD2 (6 bases). CDR1 and CDR2 (germline): SEHNR, FQNEAQ (reference sequence). The CDR3 contains 15 residues. Trimming pared 5 bases from V and 6 bases from J, leaving 20 bases between. CDR3 sequence reads: CASSPGVGSLGEQYF. CDR3 bases: TGTGCCAGCAGCCCGGGGGTCGGGAGTCTGGGCGAGCAGTACTTC.

This clone was detected only once. The V gene is TRBV25-1, the J gene TRBJ2-7, with D maybe TRBD1 (6 bases). CDR3 length: 14 amino acids. Germline V gene sequence: CDR1 MGHDK, CDR2 SYGVNS. Trimming removed 6 bases at V and 3 bases at J, with 15 bases between. The CDR3 DNA is TGTGCCAGCAGCAATCAGGGGTACTTCTACGAGCAGTACTTC. Its protein is CASSNQGYFYEQYF.

The chain is built from TRBV29-1 and TRBJ2-7; 10 positions agree with TRBD1. Germline CDR1 reads SQVTM; CDR2 reads ANQGSEA. This CDR3 is built from 13 residues. V dropped 5 bases and J dropped 2; count of bases not matched to a gene: 3. As DNA, the CDR3 is TGCAGCGTTCAGGGACAGGGGCCCTACGAGCAGTACTTC. Translating gives CSVQGQGPYEQYF.

This chain links TRBV19 with TRBJ2-7; D is unclear. CDR3 length equals 10 residues. Looked up from germline, CDR1 is LNHDA and CDR2 is SQIVND (reference sequence). The ends were cut back, 6 bases at V and 5 bases at J, with 5 bases in the middle. CDR3 sequence (DNA): TGTGCCAGTAGAGTCCACGAGCAGTACTTC. Protein: CASRVHEQYF.

V and J are TRBV5-1 and TRBJ1-1; 7 nucleotides match TRBD1. CDR3 length equals 18 residues. From germline, CDR1 is SGHRS and CDR2 YFSETQ. V trimming: 3 bases; J trimming: 3 bases; junction bases outside the gene matches: 17. The chain's CDR3 is CASSSPGGGRVVDTEAFF. As DNA, the CDR3 is TGCGCCAGCAGCTCCCCAGGGGGTGGCAGGGTGGTCGACACTGAAGCTTTCTTT.

The chain couples TRBV5-1 to TRBJ1-1; D unclear. The CDR3 covers 14 residues. Trimming stripped 1 base from V and 0 bases from J, with 7 bases between. CDR1 is SGHRS, CDR2 YFSETQ, per germline. The CDR3 DNA reads TGCGCCAGCAGCTTGTATGGAGTGAACACTGAAGCTTTCTTT. As protein: CASSLYGVNTEAFF.

This chain links TRBV7-6 with TRBJ2-7; D is unresolved. The germline CDR1 and CDR2 sequences are SGHVS and FNYEAQ. V dropped 1 base and J dropped 6 bases, with 7 bases sitting between them. The length of the CDR3 is 12 residues. CDR3 sequence: CASSLGPSEQYF. DNA of the CDR3: TGTGCCAGCAGCTTAGGACCGAGCGAGCAGTACTTC.

The CDR3 region is CASSWGQGGYEQYF. CDR3 sequence (DNA): TGTGCCAGCAGCTGGGGACAGGGTGGCTACGAGCAGTACTTC. The chain carries TRBV5-5 and TRBJ2-7; TRBD1 agrees at 9 bases. CDR3 size: 14 residues. V was pared by 3 bases and J by 3 bases, with 4 bases of the junction left unmatched. Germline lookup yields CDR1 SGHKS and CDR2 YYEKEE (reference sequence).